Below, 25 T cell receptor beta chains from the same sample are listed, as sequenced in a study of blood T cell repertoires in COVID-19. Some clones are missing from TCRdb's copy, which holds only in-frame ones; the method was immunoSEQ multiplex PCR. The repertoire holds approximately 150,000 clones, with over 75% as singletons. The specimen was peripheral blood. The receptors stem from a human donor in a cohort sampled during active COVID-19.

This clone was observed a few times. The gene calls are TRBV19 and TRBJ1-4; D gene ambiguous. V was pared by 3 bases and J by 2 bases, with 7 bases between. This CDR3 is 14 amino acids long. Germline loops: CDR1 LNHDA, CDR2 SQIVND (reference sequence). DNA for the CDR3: TGTGCCAGTAGTATTCAGGTGACTAATGAAAAACTGTTTTTT. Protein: CASSIQVTNEKLFF.

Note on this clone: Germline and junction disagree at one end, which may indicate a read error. This CDR3 reads CASSKLGQEETQYF. CDR3 bases: TGTGCTAGCAGCAAACTGGGACAAGAAGAGACCCAGTACTTC. This sequence joins TRBV7-7 and TRBJ2-5; possible D gene TRBD1, 6 bases. Germline V gene data show CDR1 as SSHAT and CDR2 as FNYEAQ (reference sequence). The CDR3 has 14 residues. The whole variable domain, filled in from reference TRBV7-7 and TRBJ2-5, reads GAGVSQSPRYKVTKRGQDVTLRCDPISSHATLYWYQQALGQGPEFLTYFNYEAQPDKSGLPSDRFSAERPEGSISTLTIQRTEQRDSAMYRCASSKLGQEETQYFGPGTRLLVL.

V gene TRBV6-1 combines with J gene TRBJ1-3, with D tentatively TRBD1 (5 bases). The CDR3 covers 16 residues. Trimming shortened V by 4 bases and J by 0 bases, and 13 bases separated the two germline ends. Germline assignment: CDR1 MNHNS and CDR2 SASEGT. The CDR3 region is CASSVRPGGSGNTIYF. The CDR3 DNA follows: TGTGCCAGCAGTGTACGGCCCGGGGGCTCTGGAAACACCATATATTTT.

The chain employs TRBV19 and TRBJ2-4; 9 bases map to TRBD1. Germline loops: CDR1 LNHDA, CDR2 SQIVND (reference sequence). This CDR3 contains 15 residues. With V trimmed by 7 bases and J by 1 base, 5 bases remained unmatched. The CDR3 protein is CASTQQGAAKNIQYF. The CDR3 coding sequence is TGTGCCAGTACCCAACAGGGGGCGGCCAAAAACATTCAGTACTTC.

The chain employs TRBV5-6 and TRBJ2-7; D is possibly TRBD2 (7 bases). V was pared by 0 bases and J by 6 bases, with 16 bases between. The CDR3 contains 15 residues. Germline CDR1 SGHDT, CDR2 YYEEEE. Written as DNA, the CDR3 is TGTGCCAGCAGCTTGGAGGGCAGGGGAGGGGGCGAGCAGTACTTC. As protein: CASSLEGRGGGEQYF.

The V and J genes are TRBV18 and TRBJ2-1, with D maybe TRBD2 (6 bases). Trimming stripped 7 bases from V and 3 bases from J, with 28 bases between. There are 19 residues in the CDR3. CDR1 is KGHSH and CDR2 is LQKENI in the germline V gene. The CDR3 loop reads CASYPGQQTGDPYYNEQFF. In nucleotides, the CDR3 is TGTGCCAGCTACCCGGGTCAGCAAACGGGAGACCCCTACTACAATGAGCAGTTCTTC.

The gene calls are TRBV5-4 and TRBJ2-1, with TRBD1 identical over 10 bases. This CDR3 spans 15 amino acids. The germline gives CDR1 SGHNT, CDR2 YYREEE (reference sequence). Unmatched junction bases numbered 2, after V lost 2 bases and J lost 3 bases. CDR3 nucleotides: TGTGCCAGCAGCTTACGGGACAGGGGCTACAATGAGCAGTTCTTC. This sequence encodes CASSLRDRGYNEQFF.

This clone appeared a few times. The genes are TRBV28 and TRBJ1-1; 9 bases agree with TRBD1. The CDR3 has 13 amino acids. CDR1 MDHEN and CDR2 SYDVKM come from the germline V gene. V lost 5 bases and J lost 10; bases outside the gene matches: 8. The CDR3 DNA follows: TGTGCCAGCAGTCCCGGGACAGGGCAGACAGCTTTCTTT. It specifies CASSPGTGQTAFF. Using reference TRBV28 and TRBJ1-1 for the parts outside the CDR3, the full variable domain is DVKVTQSSRYLVKRTGEKVFLECVQDMDHENMFWYRQDPGLGLRLIYFSYDVKMKEKGDIPEGYSVSREKKERFSLILESASTNQTSMYLCASSPGTGQTAFFGQGTRLTVV.

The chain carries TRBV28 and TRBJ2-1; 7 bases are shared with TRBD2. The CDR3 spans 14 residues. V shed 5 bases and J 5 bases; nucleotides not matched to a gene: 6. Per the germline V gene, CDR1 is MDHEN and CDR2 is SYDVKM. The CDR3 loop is CASSLGGSNNEQFF. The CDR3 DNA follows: TGTGCCAGCAGTCTCGGCGGGAGCAACAATGAGCAGTTCTTC. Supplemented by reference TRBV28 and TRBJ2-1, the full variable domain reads DVKVTQSSRYLVKRTGEKVFLECVQDMDHENMFWYRQDPGLGLRLIYFSYDVKMKEKGDIPEGYSVSREKKERFSLILESASTNQTSMYLCASSLGGSNNEQFFGPGTRLTVL.

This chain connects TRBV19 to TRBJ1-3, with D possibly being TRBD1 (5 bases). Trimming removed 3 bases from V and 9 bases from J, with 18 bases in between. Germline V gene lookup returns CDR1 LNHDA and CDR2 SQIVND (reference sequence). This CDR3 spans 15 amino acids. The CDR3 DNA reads TGTGCCAGTAGTATCCCTCTGGCACCCGGGGGCACCATATATTTT. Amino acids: CASSIPLAPGGTIYF.

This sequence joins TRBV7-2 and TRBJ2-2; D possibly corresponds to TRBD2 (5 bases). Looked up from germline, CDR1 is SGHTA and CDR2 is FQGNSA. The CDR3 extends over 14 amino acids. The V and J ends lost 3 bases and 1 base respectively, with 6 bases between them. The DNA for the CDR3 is TGTGCCAGCAGCTTCGCGGGGAACACCGGGGAGCTGTTTTTT. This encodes CASSFAGNTGELFF.

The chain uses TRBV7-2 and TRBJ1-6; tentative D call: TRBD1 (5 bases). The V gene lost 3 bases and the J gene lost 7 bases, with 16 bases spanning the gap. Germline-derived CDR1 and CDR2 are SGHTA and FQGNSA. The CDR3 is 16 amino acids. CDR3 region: CASSFVGGFGNSPLHF. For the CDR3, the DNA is TGTGCCAGCAGCTTCGTGGGGGGTTTTGGGAATTCACCCCTCCACTTT.

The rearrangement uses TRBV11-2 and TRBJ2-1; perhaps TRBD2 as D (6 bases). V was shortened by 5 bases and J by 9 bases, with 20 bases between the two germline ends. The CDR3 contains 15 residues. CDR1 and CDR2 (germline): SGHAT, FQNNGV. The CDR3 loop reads CASSVTAGREGEQFF. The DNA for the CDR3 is TGTGCCAGCAGCGTAACCGCTGGGCGGGAAGGTGAGCAGTTCTTC.

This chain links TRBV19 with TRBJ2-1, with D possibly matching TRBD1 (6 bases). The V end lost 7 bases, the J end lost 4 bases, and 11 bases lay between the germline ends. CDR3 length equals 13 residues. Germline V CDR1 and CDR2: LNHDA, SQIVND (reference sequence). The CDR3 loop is CASKGVLYNEQFF. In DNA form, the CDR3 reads TGTGCCAGTAAGGGGGTGTTATACAATGAGCAGTTCTTC.

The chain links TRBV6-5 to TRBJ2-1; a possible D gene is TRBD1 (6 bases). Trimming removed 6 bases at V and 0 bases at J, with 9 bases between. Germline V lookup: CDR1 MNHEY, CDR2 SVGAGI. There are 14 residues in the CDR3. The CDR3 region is CASRADSSYNEQFF. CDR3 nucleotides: TGTGCCAGCAGGGCGGACAGCTCCTACAATGAGCAGTTCTTC.

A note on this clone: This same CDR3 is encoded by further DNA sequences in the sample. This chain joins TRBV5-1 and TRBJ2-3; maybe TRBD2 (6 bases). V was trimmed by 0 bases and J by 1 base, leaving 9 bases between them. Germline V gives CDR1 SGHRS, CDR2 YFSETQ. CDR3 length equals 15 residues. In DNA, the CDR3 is TGCGCCAGCAGCTTGGGCCCGGGGGGCACAGATACGCAGTATTTT. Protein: CASSLGPGGTDTQYF.

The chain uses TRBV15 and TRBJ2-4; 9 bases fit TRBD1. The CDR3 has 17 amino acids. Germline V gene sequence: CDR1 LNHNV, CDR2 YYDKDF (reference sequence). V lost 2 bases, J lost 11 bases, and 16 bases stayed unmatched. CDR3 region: CATSRYGPGTGSSVQYF. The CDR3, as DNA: TGTGCCACCAGCAGATATGGCCCCGGGACAGGGTCATCAGTTCAGTACTTC.

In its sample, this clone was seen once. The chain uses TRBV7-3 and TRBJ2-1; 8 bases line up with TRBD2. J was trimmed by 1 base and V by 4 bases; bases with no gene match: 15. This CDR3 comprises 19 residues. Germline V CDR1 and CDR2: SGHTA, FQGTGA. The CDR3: CASSYRGGGSGSSYNEQFF. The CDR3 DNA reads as TGTGCCAGCAGCTATAGGGGTGGTGGGAGCGGGAGTTCCTACAATGAGCAGTTCTTC.

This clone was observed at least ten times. The DNA for the CDR3 is TGCGCCAGCAGCCAAGACGGGGGGCTGGGCAATCAGCCCCAGCATTTT. Protein: CASSQDGGLGNQPQHF. The chain links TRBV4-1 to TRBJ1-5; TRBD1 might be the D (6 bases). This CDR3 has 16 amino acids. With 0 bases removed from V and 2 bases from J, the gap between germline ends came to 11 bases. Germline V gene lookup returns CDR1 MGHRA and CDR2 YSYEKL.

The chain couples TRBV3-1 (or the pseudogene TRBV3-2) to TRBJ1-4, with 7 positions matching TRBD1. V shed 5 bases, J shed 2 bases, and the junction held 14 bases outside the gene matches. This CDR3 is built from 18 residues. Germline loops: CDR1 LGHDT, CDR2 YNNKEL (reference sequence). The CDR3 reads CASSERVGGGHTNEKLFF. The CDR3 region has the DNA TGTGCCAGCAGCGAAAGGGTTGGAGGGGGCCACACTAATGAAAAACTGTTTTTT.

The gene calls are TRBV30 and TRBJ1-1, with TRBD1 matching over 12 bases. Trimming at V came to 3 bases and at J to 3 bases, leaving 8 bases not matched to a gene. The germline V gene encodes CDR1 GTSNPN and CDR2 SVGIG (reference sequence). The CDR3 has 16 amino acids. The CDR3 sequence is CAWRPGTGGDYTEAFF. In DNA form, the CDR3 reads TGTGCCTGGAGACCCGGGACAGGGGGCGATTACACTGAAGCTTTCTTT. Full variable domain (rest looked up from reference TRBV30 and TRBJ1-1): SQTIHQWPATLVQPVGSPLSLECTVEGTSNPNLYWYRQAAGRGLQLLFYSVGIGQISSEVPQNLSASRPQDRQFILSSKKLLLSDSGFYLCAWRPGTGGDYTEAFFGQGTRLTVV.

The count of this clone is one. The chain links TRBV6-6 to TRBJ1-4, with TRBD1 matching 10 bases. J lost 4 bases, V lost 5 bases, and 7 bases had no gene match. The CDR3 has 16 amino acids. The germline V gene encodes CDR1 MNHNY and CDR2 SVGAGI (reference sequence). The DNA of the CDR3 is TGTGCCAGCAGTGCGGGACAGGGGATGAGTAATGAAAAACTGTTTTTT. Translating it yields CASSAGQGMSNEKLFF.

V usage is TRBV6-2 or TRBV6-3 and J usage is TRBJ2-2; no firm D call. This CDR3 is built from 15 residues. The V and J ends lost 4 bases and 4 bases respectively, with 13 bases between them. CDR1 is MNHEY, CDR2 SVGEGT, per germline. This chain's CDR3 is CASSFTGSGTGELFF. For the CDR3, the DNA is TGTGCCAGCAGTTTCACCGGGTCGGGCACCGGGGAGCTGTTTTTT.

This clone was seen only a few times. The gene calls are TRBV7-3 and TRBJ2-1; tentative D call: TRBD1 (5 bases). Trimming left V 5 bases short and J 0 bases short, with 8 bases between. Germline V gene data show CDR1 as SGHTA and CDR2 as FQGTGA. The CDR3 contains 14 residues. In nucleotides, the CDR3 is TGTGCCAGCAGCGCCGACAGCTCCTACAATGAGCAGTTCTTC. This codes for CASSADSSYNEQFF.

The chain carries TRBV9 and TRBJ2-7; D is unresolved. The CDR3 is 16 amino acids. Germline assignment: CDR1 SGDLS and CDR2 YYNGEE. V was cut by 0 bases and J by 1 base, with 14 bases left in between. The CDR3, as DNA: TGTGCCAGCAGCGTAGGTAGCTCTTTGAAATCCTACGAGCAGTACTTC. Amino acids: CASSVGSSLKSYEQYF.